This TCR beta chain was observed in a study of blood T cell repertoires in COVID-19. Germline assignment: CDR1 PRHDT and CDR2 FYEKMQ (reference sequence). The trim removed 6 bases at V and 7 bases at J, leaving 7 bases unmatched. This CDR3 spans 15 amino acids. Original processing methods: Nucleated cell number was recorded as an estimate derived from reference gene primer amplification. The protocol was immunoSEQ multiplex PCR, while the TCRdb copy is restricted to in-frame clones and leaves out a portion. V, J and clone size derive from that table, while D and trimming were established from the DNA sequence. The repertoire includes roughly 65,000 clones, roughly 86% of them detected once, and around 13% sits in the top ten.

This sequence originates from a woman in her sixties with acute or convalescent COVID-19. The sample consisted of peripheral blood. The V and J genes are TRBV13 and TRBJ1-6; 9 bases map to TRBD1. CDR3 nucleotides: TGTGCCAGCAGTCAACAGGGGGCCCAAAATTCACCCCTCCACTTT. Its translation is CASSQQGAQNSPLHF.